The 18 T cell receptor beta chains in this list originate from one sample, sequenced in a study of CD8+CD57+ T cells in acquired aplastic anemia. Template material for TCR beta VDJ and CDR3 profiling consisted of genomic DNA. TCRdb redid the calling of the reads with MiXCR, one entry per CDR3 protein. The sample consists of roughly 300,000 distinct CDR3 sequences, around 60% of them appearing once. Sequenced material: sorted CD4+, CD8+, or CD8+CD57+ T cells (not recorded which) from PBMCs. The source of these receptors is a human donor with severe aplastic anemia or a healthy control (not recorded which).

The rearrangement uses TRBV10-3 and TRBJ2-7; unclear D gene. The V gene lost 8 bases and the J gene lost 1 base, with 6 bases spanning the gap. This CDR3 spans 11 amino acids. The germline V gene encodes CDR1 ENHRY and CDR2 SYGVKD. Here the CDR3 DNA reads TGTGCCATCGGGAATTCCTACGAGCAGTACTTC. This codes for CAIGNSYEQYF.

At least ten counts were recorded for this clonotype. The chain employs TRBV5-1 and TRBJ2-3; 11 positions match TRBD2. V lost 2 bases, J lost 6 bases, and 14 bases stayed unmatched. The CDR3 contains 18 residues. CDR1 is SGHRS and CDR2 is YFSETQ in the germline V gene. The CDR3 DNA reads TGCGCCAGCAGCTTCCCCAGGGTAGCGGGGGGGCTCTGGGATACGCAGTATTTT. Translation: CASSFPRVAGGLWDTQYF.

This clonotype was detected ten times or more. The chain recombines TRBV7-3 with TRBJ2-1; 9 bases are a match to TRBD2. Germline lookup yields CDR1 SGHTA and CDR2 FQGTGA. CDR3 size: 14 residues. V lost 5 bases to trimming and J lost 7 bases; unmatched junction nucleotides: 6. CDR3: CASSPTTSGNEQFF. The CDR3 DNA reads TGTGCCAGCAGCCCGACGACTAGCGGAAATGAGCAGTTCTTC.

V is TRBV2 and J is TRBJ2-7, with TRBD1 identical over 7 bases. Germline lookup yields CDR1 SNHLY and CDR2 FYNNEI. The CDR3 totals 12 residues. J gave up 10 bases and V 6 bases, and 9 bases lay outside the gene matches. The CDR3 loop is CASSQNRGSQYF. For the CDR3, the DNA is TGTGCCAGCAGCCAAAACAGGGGATCCCAGTACTTC. Together with reference TRBV2 and TRBJ2-7, the CDR3 gives the full variable domain: EPEVTQTPSHQVTQMGQEVILRCVPISNHLYFYWYRQILGQKVEFLVSFYNNEISEKSEIFDDQFSVERPDGSNFTLKIRSTKLEDSAMYFCASSQNRGSQYFGPGTRLTVT.

CDR3 protein: CSATKMIPEPQHF. The CDR3 DNA follows: TGCAGTGCTACCAAAATGATTCCGGAGCCCCAGCATTTT. This rearrangement joins TRBV20-1 to TRBJ1-5; the D is unclear. This CDR3 region has 13 residues. Deletions cut 4 bases from V and 8 bases from J, with 15 bases between. Germline lookup yields CDR1 DFQATT and CDR2 SNEGSKA (reference sequence).

The J gene is TRBJ2-5, the V gene TRBV9; 7 bases are a match to TRBD2. The length of the CDR3 is 16 residues. Germline loops: CDR1 SGDLS, CDR2 YYNGEE. The junction had 11 bases not matched to a gene; V was cut back by 6 bases and J by 0 bases. In DNA form, the CDR3 reads TGTGCCAGCACCCCCTGGGGGAGGGCACACCAAGAGACCCAGTACTTC. It yields the protein CASTPWGRAHQETQYF.

The chain couples TRBV7-3 to TRBJ2-6, with TRBD1 matching 11 bases. The germline gives CDR1 SGHTA, CDR2 FQGTGA. After removal of 8 bases from V and 0 bases from J, the junction contained 6 bases not matched to a gene. This CDR3 region has 17 residues. The chain's CDR3 is CASSPGQGASGANVLTF. The DNA of the CDR3 is TGTGCCAGCTCACCCGGACAGGGGGCCTCTGGGGCCAACGTCCTGACTTTC. Full variable domain (outside the CDR3, taken from reference TRBV7-3 and TRBJ2-6): GAGVSQTPSNKVTEKGKYVELRCDPISGHTALYWYRQSLGQGPEFLIYFQGTGAADDSGLPNDRFFAVRPEGSVSTLKIQRTERGDSAVYLCASSPGQGASGANVLTFGAGSRLTVL.

This clonotype was seen repeatedly, ten times or more. V gene TRBV9 combines with J gene TRBJ1-1; TRBD1 matches at 7 bases. Germline V gene data show CDR1 as SGDLS and CDR2 as YYNGEE. J was trimmed by 0 bases and V by 0 bases; bases with no gene match: 8. The CDR3 loop spans 17 amino acids. The CDR3 loop is CASSVDYPGGMNTEAFF. The CDR3, as DNA: TGTGCCAGCAGCGTAGATTACCCAGGGGGGATGAACACTGAAGCTTTCTTT.

This clonotype was counted at least ten times. The chain carries TRBV29-1 and TRBJ1-1; unclear D gene. This CDR3 region has 13 residues. Germline values: CDR1 SQVTM, CDR2 ANQGSEA. The V end was cut by 3 bases, the J end by 1 base, with 9 bases between. The CDR3 DNA reads as TGCAGCGTTGACCCGACGGCGAACACTGAAGCTTTCTTT. Its translation: CSVDPTANTEAFF. The complete variable domain, with remaining parts taken from reference TRBV29-1 and TRBJ1-1, reads SAVISQKPSRDICQRGTSLTIQCQVDSQVTMMFWYRQQPGQSLTLIATANQGSEATYESGFVIDKFPISRPNLTFSTLTVSNMSPEDSSIYLCSVDPTANTEAFFGQGTRLTVV.

This clonotype was seen at least ten times. The chain is built from TRBV11-2 and TRBJ2-1; 8 bases agree with TRBD2. Unmatched junction bases numbered 12, after V lost 3 bases and J lost 8 bases. The CDR3 runs 16 residues. Germline-derived CDR1 and CDR2 are SGHAT and FQNNGV. The CDR3 sequence is CASSFGTGGPGDEQFF. The CDR3 DNA reads TGTGCCAGCAGCTTTGGGACGGGGGGGCCGGGGGATGAGCAGTTCTTC.

In nucleotides, the CDR3 is TGCAGTGCTAGCGTCAGCCCGACGAATCAGCCCCAGCATTTT. The encoded protein is CSASVSPTNQPQHF. The rearrangement links TRBV20-1 to TRBJ1-5; no clear D gene. The germline gives CDR1 DFQATT, CDR2 SNEGSKA (reference sequence). This CDR3 has 14 amino acids. With 3 bases removed from V and 4 bases from J, the gap between germline ends came to 13 bases.

About this clonotype itself: The missing conserved phenylalanine or tryptophan at the end of this CDR3 makes a read error likely. This sequence joins TRBV6-6 and TRBJ1-6, with TRBD1 matching over 7 bases. Germline V gene lookup returns CDR1 MNHNY and CDR2 SVGAGI (reference sequence). The CDR3 sequence is 14 residues long. V lost 4 bases to trimming and J lost 10 bases; unmatched junction nucleotides: 7. CDR3 nucleotides: TGTGCCAGCAGTTCTCGACAGGGTAAATCACCCCTCCACCTT. Encoded protein: CASSSRQGKSPLHL.

This clonotype was found a few times. V usage is TRBV2 and J usage is TRBJ1-6; 8 positions match TRBD1. Germline V lookup: CDR1 SNHLY, CDR2 FYNNEI. The CDR3 runs 14 residues. J was trimmed by 6 bases and V by 7 bases; bases with no gene match: 5. CDR3 coding DNA: TGTGCCAGCATTCCGGACAGGGCTAATTCACCCCTCCACTTT. This gives the protein CASIPDRANSPLHF.

This clonotype appeared a few times. V and J are TRBV15 and TRBJ2-1, with TRBD2 matching 10 bases. Germline CDR1 is LNHNV and CDR2 is YYDKDF (reference sequence). The V segment lost 0 bases and the J segment 9 bases; nucleotides outside the gene matches: 11. The CDR3 runs to 17 residues. The CDR3 reads CATSRDRASGSRPEQFF. Here the CDR3 DNA reads TGTGCCACCAGCAGAGATCGTGCTAGCGGGAGTCGGCCTGAGCAGTTCTTC. Looking up the rest from reference TRBV15 and TRBJ2-1 gives the full variable domain: DAMVIQNPRYQVTQFGKPVTLSCSQTLNHNVMYWYQQKSSQAPKLLFHYYDKDFNNEADTPDNFQSRRPNTSFCFLDIRSPGLGDTAMYLCATSRDRASGSRPEQFFGPGTRLTVL.

This chain joins TRBV12-3 or TRBV12-4 and TRBJ1-5; weak D call: TRBD1 (5 bases). This CDR3 region has 13 residues. V shed 6 bases and J shed 4 bases, with 10 bases lying between them. In nucleotides, the CDR3 is TGTGCCAGCAGGCAGGGTTCGAATCAGCCCCAGCATTTT. This codes for CASRQGSNQPQHF.

The chain employs TRBV7-2 and TRBJ2-7; D is possibly TRBD1 or TRBD2 (5 bases each). The V gene lost 6 bases and the J gene lost 1 base, with 16 bases spanning the gap. Germline V gene lookup returns CDR1 SGHTA and CDR2 FQGNSA. CDR3 length equals 15 residues. CDR3 nucleotides: TGTGCCAGCAGTGAGAGAGAGGGGAGTTCCTACGAGCAGTACTTC. It is translated as CASSEREGSSYEQYF.

This chain links TRBV2 with TRBJ2-7; 7 positions agree with TRBD1. Losses at the gene ends were 4 bases for V and 5 bases for J; bases not matched to a gene: 11. The length of the CDR3 is 15 residues. Germline V CDR1 and CDR2: SNHLY, FYNNEI. The CDR3 is CASSGGHRGPDEQYF. Here the CDR3 DNA reads TGTGCCAGCAGTGGCGGTCACAGGGGTCCGGACGAGCAGTACTTC.

In its sample, this clonotype was seen once. V and J are TRBV10-3 and TRBJ1-5; D unresolved. The ends were cut back, 8 bases at V and 7 bases at J, with 18 bases in the middle. The CDR3 has 14 residues. Germline assignment: CDR1 ENHRY and CDR2 SYGVKD. The CDR3 region is CAIGSTVSEQPQHF. DNA of the CDR3: TGTGCCATCGGATCCACAGTCTCCGAGCAGCCCCAGCATTTT.